This paragraph reports one TCR beta chain. The sample originates from a study of shared T cell receptors in the human thymus. Repertoires were generated with immunoSEQ multiplex PCR, while TCRdb's copy carries only in-frame clones and drops some. The sample includes some 720,000 clones, around 87% of them seen just once. V was clipped by 7 bases and J by 3 bases, with 19 bases between them. Germline CDR1 GTSNPN, CDR2 SVGIG (reference sequence). The CDR3 totals 14 residues. Another study also made use of these data, one on human thymus T cells. Per that paper: The source of the thymus tissue was resections taken during corrective heart surgery. It looked as if thymic and blood repertoires used V and J genes in a biased way.

The sample taken for sequencing was thymocytes. This sequence originates from a boy less than two years old with a congenital heart defect. The chain has TRBV30 and TRBJ2-7, with a weak D call TRBD2 (7 bases). Here the CDR3 DNA reads TGTGCCTCAACCTCGGGGGCGGGGGTCTACGAGCAGTACTTC. This translates into CASTSGAGVYEQYF.